This T cell receptor beta chain was retrieved from a study of T cell responses to AZD1222 COVID-19 vaccine. Study-wide context: Second doses at about 4 or about 12 weeks were pooled.

Sequencing used immunoSEQ multiplex PCR; TCRdb keeps in-frame clones, though not all of them. The sample holds fewer than 140,000 clones, roughly 90% seen once. Regarding this clone: Antigen specificity is unknown.

In germline, CDR1 is KGHSH, CDR2 LQKENI. Trimming shortened V by 0 bases and J by 0 bases, and 8 bases separated the two germline ends. The CDR3 spans 15 residues. Whole-study results and caveats: Donors were mostly white British, more females; clonal diversity possibly underestimated. Only a handful of people who got AZD1222 tested seropositive at baseline. Reportedly, nearly half of unique spike TCRs recognized epitopes outside B.1.351/B.1.1.7 mutations.

Sequenced here: peripheral blood, sampled on day 0 of AZD1222 vaccination. V usage is TRBV18 and J usage is TRBJ1-1, with D unclear. The clonotype was recovered from an adult in good health. Here the CDR3 reads CASSPPRVMNTEAFF. The CDR3 nucleotides are TGTGCCAGCTCACCACCCCGGGTGATGAACACTGAAGCTTTCTTT.